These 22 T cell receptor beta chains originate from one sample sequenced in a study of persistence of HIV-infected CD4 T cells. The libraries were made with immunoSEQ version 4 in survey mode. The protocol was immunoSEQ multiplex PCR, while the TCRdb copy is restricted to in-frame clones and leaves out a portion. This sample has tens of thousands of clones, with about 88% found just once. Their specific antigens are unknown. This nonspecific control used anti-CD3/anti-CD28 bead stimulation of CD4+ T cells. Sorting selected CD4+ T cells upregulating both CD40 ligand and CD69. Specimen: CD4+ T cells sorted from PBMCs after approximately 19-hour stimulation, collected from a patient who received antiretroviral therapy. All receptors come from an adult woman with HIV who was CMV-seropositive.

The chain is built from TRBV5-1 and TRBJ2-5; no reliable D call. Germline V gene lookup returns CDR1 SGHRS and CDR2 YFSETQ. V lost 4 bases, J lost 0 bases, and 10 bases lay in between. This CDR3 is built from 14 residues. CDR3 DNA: TGCGCCAGCAGCCCGGCAGAGTACCAAGAGACCCAGTACTTC. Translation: CASSPAEYQETQYF.

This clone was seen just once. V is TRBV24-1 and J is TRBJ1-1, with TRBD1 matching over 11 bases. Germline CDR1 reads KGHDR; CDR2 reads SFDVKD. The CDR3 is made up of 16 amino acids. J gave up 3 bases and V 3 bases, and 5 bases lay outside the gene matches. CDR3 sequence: CATSDPGQGADTEAFF. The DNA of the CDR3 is TGTGCCACCAGTGATCCCGGACAGGGGGCGGACACTGAAGCTTTCTTT.

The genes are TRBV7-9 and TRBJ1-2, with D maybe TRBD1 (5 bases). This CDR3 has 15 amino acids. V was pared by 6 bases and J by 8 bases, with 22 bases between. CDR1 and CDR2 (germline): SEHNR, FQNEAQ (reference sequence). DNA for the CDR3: TGTGCCAGCAGTCCCGGGCTTCCGGGACTAAACGGCTACACCTTC. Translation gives CASSPGLPGLNGYTF.

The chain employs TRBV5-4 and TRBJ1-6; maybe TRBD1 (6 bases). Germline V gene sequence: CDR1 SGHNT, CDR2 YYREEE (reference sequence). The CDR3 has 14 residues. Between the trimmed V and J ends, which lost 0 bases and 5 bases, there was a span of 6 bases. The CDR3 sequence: CASSLEGDNSPLHF. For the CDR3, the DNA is TGTGCCAGCAGCTTGGAGGGGGATAATTCACCCCTCCACTTT. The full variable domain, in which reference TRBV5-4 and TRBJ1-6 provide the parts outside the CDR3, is ETGVTQSPTHLIKTRGQQVTLRCSSQSGHNTVSWYQQALGQGPQFIFQYYREEENGRGNFPPRFSGLQFPNYSSELNVNALELDDSALYLCASSLEGDNSPLHFGNGTRLTVT.

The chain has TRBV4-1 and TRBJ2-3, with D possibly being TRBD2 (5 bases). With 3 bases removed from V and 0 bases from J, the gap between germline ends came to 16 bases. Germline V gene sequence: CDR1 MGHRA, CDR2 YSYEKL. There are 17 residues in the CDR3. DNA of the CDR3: TGCGCCAGCAGCCATTTGTTGACTAAATCTAGCACAGATACGCAGTATTTT. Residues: CASSHLLTKSSTDTQYF.

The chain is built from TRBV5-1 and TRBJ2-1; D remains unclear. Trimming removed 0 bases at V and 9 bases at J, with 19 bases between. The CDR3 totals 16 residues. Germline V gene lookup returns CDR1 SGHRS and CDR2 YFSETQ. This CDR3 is CASSLVFGSQRSEQFF. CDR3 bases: TGCGCCAGCAGCTTGGTTTTCGGCTCCCAGCGTAGTGAGCAGTTCTTC.

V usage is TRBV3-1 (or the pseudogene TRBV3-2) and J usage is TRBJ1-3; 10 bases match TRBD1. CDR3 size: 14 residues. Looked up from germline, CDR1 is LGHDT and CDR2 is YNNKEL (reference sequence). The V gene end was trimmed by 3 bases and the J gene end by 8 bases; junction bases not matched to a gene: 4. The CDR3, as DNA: TGTGCCAGCAGCCATACGGACAGGGGGGACACCATATATTTT. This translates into CASSHTDRGDTIYF.

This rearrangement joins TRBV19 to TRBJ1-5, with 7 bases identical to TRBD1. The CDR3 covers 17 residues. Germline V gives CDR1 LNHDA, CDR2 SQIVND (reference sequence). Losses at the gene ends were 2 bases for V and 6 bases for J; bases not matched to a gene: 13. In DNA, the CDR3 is TGTGCCAGTAGTATACTTCCCGACAGGGTGGGTGGTCAGCCCCAGCATTTT. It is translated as CASSILPDRVGGQPQHF.

The CDR3 protein is CAWRPGGTTNEKLFF. CDR3 in DNA: TGTGCCTGGAGGCCCGGCGGCACAACTAATGAAAAACTGTTTTTT. This sequence joins TRBV30 and TRBJ1-4; no clear D gene. The CDR3 has 15 residues. Looked up from germline, CDR1 is GTSNPN and CDR2 is SVGIG (reference sequence). The V gene lost 3 bases and the J gene lost 0 bases, with 11 bases spanning the gap.

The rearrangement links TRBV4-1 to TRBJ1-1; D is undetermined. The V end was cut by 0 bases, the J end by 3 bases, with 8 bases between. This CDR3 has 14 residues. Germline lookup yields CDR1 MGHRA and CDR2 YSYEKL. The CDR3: CASSQEGGYTEAFF. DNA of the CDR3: TGCGCCAGCAGCCAAGAAGGAGGATACACTGAAGCTTTCTTT.

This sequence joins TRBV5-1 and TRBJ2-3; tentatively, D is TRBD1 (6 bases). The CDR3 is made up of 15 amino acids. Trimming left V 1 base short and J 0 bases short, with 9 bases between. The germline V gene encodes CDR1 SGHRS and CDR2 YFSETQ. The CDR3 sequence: CASSLQTGSTDTQYF. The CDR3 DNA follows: TGCGCCAGCAGCTTGCAGACAGGAAGCACAGATACGCAGTATTTT.

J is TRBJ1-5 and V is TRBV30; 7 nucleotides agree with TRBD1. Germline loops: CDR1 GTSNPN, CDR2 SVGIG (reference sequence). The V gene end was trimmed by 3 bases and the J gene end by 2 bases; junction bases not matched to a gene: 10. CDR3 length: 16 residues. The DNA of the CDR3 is TGTGCCTGGAGCCGGTCCCGGACAGGCGGCAATCAGCCCCAGCATTTT. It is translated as CAWSRSRTGGNQPQHF.

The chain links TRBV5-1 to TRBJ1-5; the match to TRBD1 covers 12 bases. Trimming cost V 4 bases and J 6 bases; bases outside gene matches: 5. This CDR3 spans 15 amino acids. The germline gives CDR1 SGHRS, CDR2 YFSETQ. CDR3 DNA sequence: TGCGCCAGCAGCCCCGGGACAGGGGGCCTTCAGCCCCAGCATTTT. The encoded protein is CASSPGTGGLQPQHF.

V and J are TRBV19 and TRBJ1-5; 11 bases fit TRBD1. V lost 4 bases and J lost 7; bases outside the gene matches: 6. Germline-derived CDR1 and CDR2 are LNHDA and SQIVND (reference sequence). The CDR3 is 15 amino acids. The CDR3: CASSTLGQGDQPQHF. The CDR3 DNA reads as TGTGCCAGTAGTACACTGGGACAGGGGGACCAGCCCCAGCATTTT.

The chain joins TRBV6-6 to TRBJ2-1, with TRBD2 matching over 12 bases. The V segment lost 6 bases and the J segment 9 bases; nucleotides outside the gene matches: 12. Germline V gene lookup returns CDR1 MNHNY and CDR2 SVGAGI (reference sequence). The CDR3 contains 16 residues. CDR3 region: CASSSQTSGGRGEQFF. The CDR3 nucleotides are TGTGCCAGCAGCTCCCAGACTAGCGGGGGAAGGGGTGAGCAGTTCTTC.

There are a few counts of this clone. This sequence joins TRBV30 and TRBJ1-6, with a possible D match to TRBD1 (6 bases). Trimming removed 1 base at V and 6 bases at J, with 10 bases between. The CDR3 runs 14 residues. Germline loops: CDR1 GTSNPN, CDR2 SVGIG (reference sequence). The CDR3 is CAWSAPGANSPLHF. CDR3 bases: TGTGCCTGGAGTGCCCCGGGGGCTAATTCACCCCTCCACTTT.

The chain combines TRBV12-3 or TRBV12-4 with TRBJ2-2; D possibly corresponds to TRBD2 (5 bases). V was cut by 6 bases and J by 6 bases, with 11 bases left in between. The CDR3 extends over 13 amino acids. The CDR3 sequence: CASSLLVPGELFF. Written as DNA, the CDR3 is TGTGCCAGCAGCTTACTAGTCCCCGGGGAGCTGTTTTTT.

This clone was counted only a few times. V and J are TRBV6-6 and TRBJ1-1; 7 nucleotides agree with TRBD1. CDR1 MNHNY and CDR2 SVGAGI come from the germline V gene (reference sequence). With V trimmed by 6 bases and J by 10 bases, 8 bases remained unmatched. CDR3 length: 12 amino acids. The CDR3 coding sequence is TGTGCCAGCAGGGAAGGGACAGCGGCAGCTTTCTTT. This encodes CASREGTAAAFF.

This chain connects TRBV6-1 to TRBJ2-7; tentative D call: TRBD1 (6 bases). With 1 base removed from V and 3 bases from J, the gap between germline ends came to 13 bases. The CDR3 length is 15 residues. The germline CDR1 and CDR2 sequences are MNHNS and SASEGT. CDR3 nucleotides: TGTGCCAGCAGTGAAGGGTCAGGGGTCCTCTACGAGCAGTACGTC. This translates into CASSEGSGVLYEQYV.

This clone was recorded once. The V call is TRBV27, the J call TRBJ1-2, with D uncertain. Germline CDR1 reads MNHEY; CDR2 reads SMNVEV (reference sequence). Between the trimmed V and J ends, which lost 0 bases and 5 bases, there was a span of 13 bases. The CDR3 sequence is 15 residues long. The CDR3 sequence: CASSLSGGRYYGYTF. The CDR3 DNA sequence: TGTGCCAGCAGTTTATCGGGAGGGAGGTATTATGGCTACACCTTC.

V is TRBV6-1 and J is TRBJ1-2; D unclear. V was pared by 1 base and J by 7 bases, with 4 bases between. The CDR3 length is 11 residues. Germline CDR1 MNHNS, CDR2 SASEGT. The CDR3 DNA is TGTGCCAGCAGTGAAGGGGTTGGCTACACCTTC. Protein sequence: CASSEGVGYTF.

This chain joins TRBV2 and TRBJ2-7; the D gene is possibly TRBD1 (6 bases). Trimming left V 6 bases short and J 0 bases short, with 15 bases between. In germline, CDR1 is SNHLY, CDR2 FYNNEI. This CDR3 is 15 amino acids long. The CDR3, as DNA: TGTGCCAGCAGCGGACACCAGGGGCTCTCCTACGAGCAGTACTTC. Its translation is CASSGHQGLSYEQYF.